Below, 13 T cell receptor beta chains from the same sample are listed, as sequenced in a study of blood T cell repertoires in COVID-19. Using immunoSEQ multiplex PCR, the repertoire was profiled, and TCRdb retains in-frame clones only, with some absent. The table shows 50,000 to 65,000 clones, with more than 80% occurring only once. Sequencing input: peripheral blood. These receptors were taken from a woman aged 55-70 years with acute or convalescent COVID-19.

V is TRBV2 and J is TRBJ1-2; 8 positions match TRBD1. CDR1 and CDR2 from the germline V gene are SNHLY and FYNNEI. With 4 bases clipped from V and 2 bases from J, the junction kept 3 bases outside the gene matches. This CDR3 region has 14 residues. For the CDR3, the DNA is TGTGCCAGCAGTGCAGGGGGCGCCAACTATGGCTACACCTTC. Translated: CASSAGGANYGYTF.

J is TRBJ2-6 and V is TRBV6-2 or TRBV6-3; 7 positions agree with TRBD1. Per germline, CDR1 MNHEY and CDR2 SVGEGT. CDR3 length: 15 amino acids. V was clipped by 6 bases and J by 0 bases; unmatched bases: 2. The CDR3 region is CASSWDSSGANVLTF. Here the CDR3 DNA reads TGTGCCAGCAGCTGGGACAGCTCTGGGGCCAACGTCCTGACTTTC.

The chain recombines TRBV11-2 with TRBJ2-1, with D tentatively TRBD1 (6 bases). The V and J ends lost 5 bases and 4 bases respectively, with 18 bases between them. The CDR3 totals 16 residues. Germline V gives CDR1 SGHAT, CDR2 FQNNGV. Written as DNA, the CDR3 is TGTGCCAGCAGCGCCGAACAGGGATCCCCATACAATGAGCAGTTCTTC. It translates to CASSAEQGSPYNEQFF.

Only one count was recorded for this clone. The gene calls are TRBV11-3 and TRBJ2-3, with D perhaps TRBD1 (6 bases). The ends were cut back, 1 base at V and 5 bases at J, with 13 bases in the middle. The CDR3 consists of 15 residues. CDR1 SGHNT and CDR2 YENEEA come from the germline V gene. The CDR3 spells CASSLGGQALDTQYF. CDR3 DNA sequence: TGTGCCAGCAGCTTAGGGGGGCAGGCCCTAGATACGCAGTATTTT.

This clone was detected only a few times. The chain joins TRBV11-2 to TRBJ2-7; possibly TRBD1 for D (6 bases). V was shortened by 2 bases and J by 4 bases, with 15 bases between the two germline ends. Looked up from germline, CDR1 is SGHAT and CDR2 is FQNNGV. The CDR3 totals 15 residues. CDR3 sequence reads: CASSLSQRTDYEQYF. In DNA, the CDR3 is TGTGCCAGCAGCTTATCACAAAGGACAGATTACGAGCAGTACTTC.

This clone turned up a few times. The rearrangement uses TRBV19 and TRBJ2-6, with D unresolved. V was clipped by 5 bases and J by 1 base, with 9 bases between them. Looked up from germline, CDR1 is LNHDA and CDR2 is SQIVND (reference sequence). This CDR3 has 15 residues. The CDR3: CASSGLRSGANVLTF. The CDR3, as DNA: TGTGCCAGTAGTGGGTTGAGGTCTGGGGCCAACGTCCTGACTTTC.

The V gene is TRBV30, the J gene TRBJ1-4; no definite D call. This CDR3 region has 13 residues. V was clipped by 2 bases and J by 9 bases, with 13 bases between them. Germline CDR1 and CDR2: GTSNPN and SVGIG (reference sequence). Here the CDR3 DNA reads TGTGCCTGGAGTCCCAGCCTCAGGCAAAAACTGTTTTTT. Protein product: CAWSPSLRQKLFF.

V gene TRBV5-1 combines with J gene TRBJ2-7; TRBD1 matches 8 bases. The CDR3 loop spans 16 amino acids. Per the germline V gene, CDR1 is SGHRS and CDR2 is YFSETQ. V was pared by 4 bases and J by 7 bases, with 16 bases of the junction left unmatched. Written as DNA, the CDR3 is TGCGCCAGCAGCGACGACCCGGACAGGGCTCTTAGGGAGCAGTACTTC. Its translation is CASSDDPDRALREQYF.

This clone appeared once. The chain employs TRBV4-1 and TRBJ1-2; no clear D gene. Trimming removed 1 base at V and 14 bases at J, with 14 bases between. The CDR3 totals 12 residues. Germline V CDR1 and CDR2: MGHRA, YSYEKL. The CDR3 loop reads CASSQGGLFPTF. The CDR3 region has the DNA TGCGCCAGCAGCCAAGGAGGCCTCTTTCCGACCTTC.

This clone showed up just a few times. The V and J genes are TRBV30 and TRBJ1-6; 7 bases are a match to TRBD1. V gave up 2 bases and J gave up 5 bases; unmatched junction bases: 3. This CDR3 spans 14 amino acids. In germline, CDR1 is GTSNPN, CDR2 SVGIG (reference sequence). The CDR3 DNA reads as TGTGCCTGGAGTCGGGACAGCAATAATTCACCCCTCCACTTT. The encoded protein is CAWSRDSNNSPLHF.

This chain links TRBV9 with TRBJ1-3, with 7 positions matching TRBD1. Losses at the gene ends were 6 bases for V and 4 bases for J; bases not matched to a gene: 10. Germline lookup yields CDR1 SGDLS and CDR2 YYNGEE. The CDR3 is 15 amino acids. Here the CDR3 DNA reads TGTGCCAGCACCACTGTCCCGGGACAGGGAAACACCATATATTTT. It translates to CASTTVPGQGNTIYF.

The chain joins TRBV3-1 (or the pseudogene TRBV3-2) to TRBJ2-1; 7 bases agree with TRBD2. CDR3 length equals 16 residues. Germline loops: CDR1 LGHDT, CDR2 YNNKEL (reference sequence). V lost 3 bases, J lost 9 bases, and 14 bases stayed unmatched. The CDR3 reads CASSQGLSTITGEQFF. Written as DNA, the CDR3 is TGTGCCAGCAGCCAGGGACTATCTACTATTACGGGTGAGCAGTTCTTC.

J is TRBJ2-3 and V is TRBV19; D unclear. This CDR3 comprises 14 residues. The ends were cut back, 6 bases at V and 0 bases at J, with 10 bases in the middle. Germline V gene data show CDR1 as LNHDA and CDR2 as SQIVND (reference sequence). Here the CDR3 reads CASSLSPSTDTQYF. DNA for the CDR3: TGTGCCAGTAGCCTTAGCCCCAGCACAGATACGCAGTATTTT.